The 28 T cell receptor beta chains presented below share a single source sample, sequenced in a study of naive and memory T cell subsets. Both TRBC1 and TRBC2 were covered by a beta constant-region primer of two equimolar oligonucleotides. Nested alpha and beta constant-region primers with the SP2 primer drove four PCR rounds on ligated cDNA. TCRdb itself ran the UMI-ligation and nested PCR reads through MiXCR, one entry per CDR3 protein. The sample consists of 140,000 to 150,000 distinct CDR3 sequences, 22% of them appearing once. Study findings and constraints: Naive repertoires, especially CD8, held a few larger clonotypes, possibly memory cells re-expressing CD45RA.

These receptors have no known antigen. Sequenced: naive CD4+ T cells from blood. The receptors were gathered from a human donor in good health.

V and J are TRBV19 and TRBJ2-7, with TRBD2 matching 11 bases. V lost 3 bases to trimming and J lost 6 bases; unmatched junction nucleotides: 13. The CDR3 totals 17 residues. The germline CDR1 and CDR2 sequences are LNHDA and SQIVND (reference sequence). CDR3 amino acids: CASSISGTSGPMGEQYF. The CDR3 DNA reads TGTGCCAGTAGTATCTCCGGGACTAGCGGACCCATGGGCGAGCAGTACTTC.

V and J are TRBV7-2 and TRBJ1-1; perhaps TRBD1 as D (6 bases). CDR3 size: 13 residues. The germline V and J ends were trimmed by 8 bases and 7 bases, with 17 bases remaining between them. Germline V gene data show CDR1 as SGHTA and CDR2 as FQGNSA. For the CDR3, the DNA is TGTGCCAGCCGCCTCCGGACAGCCCTTGAAGCTTTCTTT. As protein: CASRLRTALEAFF. The full variable domain, its missing parts supplied by reference TRBV7-2 and TRBJ1-1, is GAGVSQSPSNKVTEKGKDVELRCDPISGHTALYWYRQSLGQGLEFLIYFQGNSAPDKSGLPSDRFSAERTGGSVSTLTIQRTQQEDSAVYLCASRLRTALEAFFGQGTRLTVV.

The table lists this clonotype with many counts. The CDR3 coding sequence is TGCAGTGCTAGAAGGAACTCCTACGAGCAGTACTTC. It translates to CSARRNSYEQYF. The chain carries TRBV20-1 and TRBJ2-7; D remains unclear. The CDR3 covers 12 residues. Trimming stripped 2 bases from V and 0 bases from J, with 5 bases between. Germline V gives CDR1 DFQATT, CDR2 SNEGSKA (reference sequence).

V is TRBV7-8 and J is TRBJ1-5; D unclear. CDR3 length: 17 amino acids. Deletions cut 5 bases from V and 0 bases from J, with 17 bases between. Germline V gene sequence: CDR1 SGHVS, CDR2 FQNEAQ. As DNA, the CDR3 is TGTGCCAGCAGCCTAAGTCAACATGCGAATAGCAATCAGCCCCAGCATTTT. Protein sequence: CASSLSQHANSNQPQHF.

This chain links TRBV27 with TRBJ2-7; D ambiguous. The CDR3 runs 14 residues. Germline CDR1 and CDR2: MNHEY and SMNVEV (reference sequence). V lost 3 bases to trimming and J lost 6 bases, with 15 bases between them. The CDR3 is CASSFSGFSSEQYF. The CDR3 DNA reads as TGTGCCAGCAGTTTCTCGGGCTTCTCTAGCGAGCAGTACTTC.

The chain uses TRBV6-1 and TRBJ1-2; D gene ambiguous. The ends were cut back, 6 bases at V and 4 bases at J, with 9 bases in the middle. The CDR3 consists of 12 residues. CDR1 and CDR2 (germline): MNHNS, SASEGT. The CDR3 DNA reads as TGTGCCAGCAGCCCAGCTTTCTATGGCTACACCTTC. It specifies CASSPAFYGYTF.

This chain uses TRBV29-1 with TRBJ2-3, with 8 bases matching TRBD2. The V segment lost 7 bases and the J segment 1 base; nucleotides outside the gene matches: 10. The CDR3 spans 15 residues. Per the germline V gene, CDR1 is SQVTM and CDR2 is ANQGSEA. CDR3 amino acids: CSADRAGVGTDTQYF. In nucleotides, the CDR3 is TGCAGCGCCGACAGAGCGGGAGTTGGCACAGATACGCAGTATTTT.

V is TRBV29-1 and J is TRBJ2-7; TRBD1 matches 9 bases. The CDR3 is 14 residues long. Germline values: CDR1 SQVTM, CDR2 ANQGSEA. V dropped 4 bases and J dropped 2; count of bases not matched to a gene: 6. The CDR3: CSVAGGQGPYEQYF. In nucleotides, the CDR3 is TGCAGCGTTGCCGGGGGACAGGGACCCTACGAGCAGTACTTC.

This clonotype was counted at least ten times. This chain uses TRBV29-1 with TRBJ2-2, with 7 bases identical to TRBD2. V lost 6 bases to trimming and J lost 4 bases; unmatched junction nucleotides: 14. The CDR3 is made up of 16 amino acids. From germline, CDR1 is SQVTM and CDR2 ANQGSEA. CDR3 sequence reads: CSVSWGRGGGTGELFF. Here the CDR3 DNA reads TGCAGCGTATCCTGGGGCCGTGGCGGGGGCACCGGGGAGCTGTTTTTT.

CDR3 residues: CASSPWTSGGAYEQYF. The DNA for the CDR3 is TGTGCCAGCAGCCCCTGGACTAGCGGGGGTGCCTACGAGCAGTACTTC. The V call is TRBV7-2, the J call TRBJ2-7; 13 nucleotides match TRBD2. Germline CDR1 SGHTA, CDR2 FQGNSA. The CDR3 is 16 amino acids. V lost 5 bases to trimming and J lost 2 bases; unmatched junction nucleotides: 6.

This chain uses TRBV10-2 with TRBJ2-4, with 10 positions matching TRBD1. The CDR3 sequence is 15 residues long. From germline, CDR1 is WSHSY and CDR2 SAAADI. V lost 6 bases, J lost 7 bases, and 9 bases stayed unmatched. The DNA of the CDR3 is TGCGCCAGCAGCGGGGGGGGGACAGGGGAGAACATTCAGTACTTC. Its translation: CASSGGGTGENIQYF.

This clonotype was counted only a few times. Written as DNA, the CDR3 is TGTGCCAGCAGCGTAGGGCCTAGCTCCTACAATGAGCAGTTCTTC. It encodes CASSVGPSSYNEQFF. The V gene is TRBV9, the J gene TRBJ2-1; D gene ambiguous. V lost 0 bases, J lost 0 bases, and 7 bases lay in between. The CDR3 runs to 15 residues. Germline lookup yields CDR1 SGDLS and CDR2 YYNGEE.

This clonotype was counted only a few times. V usage is TRBV10-3 and J usage is TRBJ2-1, with a possible D match to TRBD1 (5 bases). The CDR3 totals 14 residues. The V end lost 2 bases, the J end lost 5 bases, and 10 bases lay between the germline ends. Germline V gene sequence: CDR1 ENHRY, CDR2 SYGVKD. CDR3 loop: CAISEVGQDNEQFF. CDR3 nucleotides: TGTGCCATCAGTGAGGTGGGGCAAGACAATGAGCAGTTCTTC.

The rearrangement joins TRBV5-1 to TRBJ2-1; tentative D call: TRBD1 (5 bases). CDR1 is SGHRS, CDR2 YFSETQ, per germline. This CDR3 has 12 residues. V lost 1 base and J 8 bases, leaving 7 bases between the germline ends. CDR3 amino acids: CASSLRGDEQFF. The CDR3 nucleotides read TGCGCCAGCAGCTTGAGGGGCGATGAGCAGTTCTTC.

This clonotype has more than one count but fewer than ten. The chain couples TRBV28 to TRBJ2-3; D call uncertain. This CDR3 spans 11 amino acids. Germline CDR1 reads MDHEN; CDR2 reads SYDVKM. Trimming removed 6 bases at V and 5 bases at J, with 6 bases between. This CDR3 reads CASRALDTQYF. CDR3 sequence (DNA): TGTGCCAGCAGGGCTCTAGATACGCAGTATTTT.

This clonotype showed up just a few times. A read error may produce the germline difference seen at one junction end. This chain joins TRBV5-1 and TRBJ2-7; 13 positions match TRBD2. This CDR3 is 14 amino acids long. Germline V gives CDR1 SGHRS, CDR2 YFSETQ. Here the CDR3 DNA reads TGCGCCAGCAGCTTGGCGGGACTAGCGGGACTCATAGACTTC. It encodes CASSLAGLAGLIDF.

A few counts support this clonotype. CDR3 amino acids: CASSLTGVGPYEQYF. The DNA for the CDR3 is TGTGCCAGTAGCCTGACTGGGGTTGGCCCCTACGAGCAGTACTTC. This chain links TRBV19 with TRBJ2-7; D gene unclear. The germline V gene has CDR1 LNHDA and CDR2 SQIVND (reference sequence). This CDR3 comprises 15 residues. V was shortened by 6 bases and J by 2 bases, with 17 bases between the two germline ends.

This clonotype has more than one count but fewer than ten. The CDR3 sequence: CAWTPLAGVGELFF. The CDR3 DNA follows: TGTGCCTGGACCCCCCTAGCGGGAGTCGGGGAGCTGTTTTTT. The V and J genes are TRBV30 and TRBJ2-2, with 10 positions matching TRBD2. After removal of 4 bases from V and 7 bases from J, the junction contained 6 bases not matched to a gene. Germline loops: CDR1 GTSNPN, CDR2 SVGIG (reference sequence). The CDR3 runs 14 residues.

The rearrangement links TRBV28 to TRBJ2-1, with 7 bases matching TRBD2. This CDR3 is built from 15 residues. The junction had 13 bases not matched to a gene; V was cut back by 5 bases and J by 9 bases. Germline values: CDR1 MDHEN, CDR2 SYDVKM. CDR3 loop: CASSAPRGSSSEQFF. CDR3 in DNA: TGTGCCAGCAGTGCCCCTCGCGGGAGTAGTAGTGAGCAGTTCTTC.

This clonotype turned up a few times. The chain combines TRBV5-1 with TRBJ2-2; TRBD2 matches at 7 bases. The CDR3 runs to 15 residues. Germline CDR1 is SGHRS and CDR2 is YFSETQ. The V gene end was trimmed by 4 bases and the J gene end by 5 bases; junction bases not matched to a gene: 8. The CDR3 DNA is TGCGCCAGCAGCCCTAACAGCGGGACTACCGGGGAGCTGTTTTTT. It codes for CASSPNSGTTGELFF.

This clonotype has more than one count but fewer than ten. The chain has TRBV28 and TRBJ1-1; D is ambiguous. There are 12 residues in the CDR3. V lost 8 bases to trimming and J lost 0 bases, with 7 bases between them. Germline values: CDR1 MDHEN, CDR2 SYDVKM. In nucleotides, the CDR3 is TGTGCCAGCTATCAGATGAACACTGAAGCTTTCTTT. As protein: CASYQMNTEAFF.

CDR3 nucleotide sequence: TGTGCCAGCAGTTACGGCCGAGTCGGGCAGTTCTTC. It codes for CASSYGRVGQFF. The chain links TRBV6-2 or TRBV6-3 to TRBJ2-1; D is unclear. The CDR3 totals 12 residues. The V gene's germline CDR1 is MNHEY and CDR2 SVGEGT. V lost 2 bases and J 12 bases, leaving 11 bases between the germline ends.

The chain recombines TRBV12-3 or TRBV12-4 with TRBJ1-1; tentative D call: TRBD1 (5 bases). Trimming stripped 3 bases from V and 5 bases from J, with 10 bases between. The CDR3 is made up of 13 amino acids. CDR3 region: CASSFERGTEAFF. CDR3 in DNA: TGTGCCAGCAGTTTCGAAAGGGGTACTGAAGCTTTCTTT.

This chain uses TRBV12-3 or TRBV12-4 with TRBJ2-5; D not certain. V gave up 2 bases and J gave up 5 bases, with 9 bases separating them. This CDR3 has 13 residues. CDR3 in DNA: TGTGCCAGCAGTTTACATACTGGGGAGACCCAGTACTTC. It specifies CASSLHTGETQYF.

This clonotype appeared a few times. CDR3 protein: CSGGLAGGLHEQFF. CDR3 nucleotides: TGCAGCGGTGGACTAGCGGGAGGTCTCCATGAGCAGTTCTTC. The gene calls are TRBV29-1 and TRBJ2-1, with 14 nucleotides matching TRBD2. V was pared by 7 bases and J by 8 bases, with 7 bases of the junction left unmatched. The CDR3 totals 14 residues. Looked up from germline, CDR1 is SQVTM and CDR2 is ANQGSEA.

This sequence joins TRBV28 and TRBJ1-4; D may be TRBD1 (5 bases). The CDR3 runs to 14 residues. Germline CDR1 MDHEN, CDR2 SYDVKM. The ends were cut back, 5 bases at V and 3 bases at J, with 10 bases in the middle. In nucleotides, the CDR3 is TGTGCCAGCAGTCGCAGGGCGTCTAATGAAAAACTGTTTTTT. Encoded protein: CASSRRASNEKLFF.

This chain uses TRBV7-6 with TRBJ2-1; 14 bases are a match to TRBD2. The CDR3 loop spans 17 amino acids. Germline trimming cut 8 bases from V and 7 bases from J; bases unmatched to any gene: 13. CDR1 SGHVS and CDR2 FNYEAQ come from the germline V gene. CDR3 nucleotide sequence: TGTGCCAGCTCTCGGAGCGGGACTAGCGGGAGTATGAATGAGCAGTTCTTC. Its translation: CASSRSGTSGSMNEQFF.

The V call is TRBV19, the J call TRBJ2-3, with D possibly being TRBD1 or TRBD2 (5 bases each). The germline CDR1 and CDR2 sequences are LNHDA and SQIVND (reference sequence). This CDR3 contains 18 residues. Trimming stripped 9 bases from V and 2 bases from J, with 27 bases between. This chain's CDR3 is CASRDAPGGAFDTDTQYF. DNA of the CDR3: TGTGCCAGCAGGGACGCTCCTGGTGGGGCTTTCGACACAGATACGCAGTATTTT.